What follows are 28 T cell receptor beta chains derived from one specimen sequenced in a study of OX40 agonist ivuxolimab in advanced cancers. Libraries came from the immunoSEQ multiplex PCR assay. TCRdb limited this immuneACCESS table to in-frame rearrangements with V and J called. A share of clones is missing; checked studies link under half to unresolved V genes, and the rest is unexplained. The sample profile shows around 30,000 clones; around 88% of them were found once. The ten largest clones take up 25% to 35% of the sample. This specimen consisted of CD4+ or CD8+ T cells sorted from blood, obtained in a trial of the OX40 agonist ivuxolimab. These receptors were taken from an adult with an advanced solid tumor such as melanoma, head and neck, liver or kidney cancer.

The J gene is TRBJ2-7, the V gene TRBV11-2; D call uncertain. The CDR3 runs 12 residues. With 1 base removed from V and 2 bases from J, the gap between germline ends came to 3 bases. Germline V gives CDR1 SGHAT, CDR2 FQNNGV. This CDR3 is CASSLATYEQYF. The CDR3 region has the DNA TGTGCCAGCAGCTTAGCTACCTACGAGCAGTACTTC.

The V and J genes are TRBV4-1 and TRBJ2-7; D might be TRBD1 (6 bases). The CDR3 is 16 amino acids. CDR1 and CDR2 (germline): MGHRA, YSYEKL. Trimming pared 2 bases from V and 1 base from J, leaving 15 bases between. The CDR3 DNA reads TGCGCCAGCAGCCAATTTGGGGGCGTGAATTCCTACGAGCAGTACTTC. It specifies CASSQFGGVNSYEQYF.

This clone was recorded only once. The chain is built from TRBV9 and TRBJ2-5, with a possible D match to TRBD1 (7 bases). CDR3 length equals 16 residues. Germline lookup yields CDR1 SGDLS and CDR2 YYNGEE. The V end was cut by 2 bases, the J end by 1 base, with 15 bases between. CDR3 protein: CASSVGPGGPQETQYF. The CDR3 coding sequence is TGTGCCAGCAGCGTCGGGCCAGGGGGGCCCCAAGAGACCCAGTACTTC.

The chain carries TRBV5-1 and TRBJ2-7, with D possibly TRBD2 on 5 matching bases. The germline V and J ends were trimmed by 6 bases and 2 bases, with 15 bases remaining between them. Germline CDR1 SGHRS, CDR2 YFSETQ. The CDR3 spans 14 residues. The CDR3 is CASIERAITYEQYF. The CDR3 DNA sequence: TGCGCCAGCATCGAGAGGGCGATCACCTACGAGCAGTACTTC. The full variable domain, in which reference TRBV5-1 and TRBJ2-7 provide the parts outside the CDR3, is KAGVTQTPRYLIKTRGQQVTLSCSPISGHRSVSWYQQTPGQGLQFLFEYFSETQRNKGNFPGRFSGRQFSNSRSEMNVSTLELGDSALYLCASIERAITYEQYFGPGTRLTVT.

V usage is TRBV28 and J usage is TRBJ1-2; the match to TRBD1 covers 9 bases. CDR3 length equals 13 residues. Germline values: CDR1 MDHEN, CDR2 SYDVKM. Trimming cost V 6 bases and J 6 bases; bases outside gene matches: 5. For the CDR3, the DNA is TGTGCCAGCAGAACACAGGGGGCGGATGGCTACACCTTC. It is translated as CASRTQGADGYTF.

This clone was detected only once. V gene TRBV5-6 combines with J gene TRBJ2-2; possible D gene TRBD1, 6 bases. The V gene lost 6 bases and the J gene lost 6 bases, with 21 bases spanning the gap. Germline CDR1 is SGHDT and CDR2 is YYEEEE. The CDR3 length is 16 residues. The CDR3 here is CASTLGWGQLSGELFF. CDR3 in DNA: TGTGCCAGCACCCTAGGGTGGGGGCAACTTTCCGGGGAGCTGTTTTTT.

This chain joins TRBV7-2 and TRBJ1-5, with no clear D. Deletions cut 5 bases from V and 4 bases from J, with 6 bases between. CDR3 length: 12 residues. The germline V gene has CDR1 SGHTA and CDR2 FQGNSA. For the CDR3, the DNA is TGTGCCAGCAGCCTGGGGAATCAGCCCCAGCATTTT. Its protein is CASSLGNQPQHF.

A few counts support this clone. The V and J genes are TRBV2 and TRBJ2-7, with D uncertain. The CDR3 runs 10 residues. In germline, CDR1 is SNHLY, CDR2 FYNNEI. Trimming removed 7 bases from V and 3 bases from J, with 4 bases in between. The DNA for the CDR3 is TGTGCCAGCAACCTCTACGAGCAGTACTTC. Residues: CASNLYEQYF.

The chain is built from TRBV10-1 and TRBJ2-7; 9 positions match TRBD1. The trim removed 5 bases at V and 5 bases at J, leaving 7 bases unmatched. Germline loops: CDR1 WNHNN, CDR2 SYGVQD (reference sequence). This CDR3 is 14 amino acids long. The chain's CDR3 is CASSSPGQGDEQYF. CDR3 bases: TGCGCCAGCAGTTCTCCGGGACAGGGCGACGAGCAGTACTTC.

The genes are TRBV5-6 and TRBJ2-7; D uncertain. The CDR3 runs to 12 residues. Trimming took 2 bases from V and 4 from J, leaving 7 bases between them. CDR1 and CDR2 (germline): SGHDT, YYEEEE. The CDR3 bases are TGTGCCAGCAGCTTTGACCATTACGAGCAGTACTTC. It yields the protein CASSFDHYEQYF.

V and J are TRBV27 and TRBJ2-1, with D unclear. Between the trimmed V and J ends, which lost 4 bases and 9 bases, there was a span of 7 bases. Germline assignment: CDR1 MNHEY and CDR2 SMNVEV (reference sequence). There are 11 residues in the CDR3. The CDR3 nucleotides read TGTGCCAGCAGTTACGGTGGTGAGCAGTTCTTC. It encodes CASSYGGEQFF.

This chain uses TRBV21-1 with TRBJ2-5; the table gives TRBD1 as D, unverified against the DNA. TRBV21-1 is given as a pseudogene. This CDR3 contains 11 residues. In nucleotides, the CDR3 is TGTGCCAGCAGCAAACAAAAGACCCAGTACTTC. This codes for CASSKQKTQYF.

The chain couples TRBV9 to TRBJ1-1; weak D call: TRBD1 (6 bases). Trimming took 2 bases from V and 0 from J, leaving 8 bases between them. Germline assignment: CDR1 SGDLS and CDR2 YYNGEE. The CDR3 contains 14 residues. CDR3 DNA sequence: TGTGCCAGCAGCGTGAGGGACATGAACACTGAAGCTTTCTTT. Its protein is CASSVRDMNTEAFF.

The V and J genes are TRBV11-2 and TRBJ2-7; D unresolved. Germline V gene sequence: CDR1 SGHAT, CDR2 FQNNGV. Trimming took 8 bases from V and 6 from J, leaving 14 bases between them. The CDR3 is 12 amino acids. CDR3 coding DNA: TGTGCCAGCTCGCATATGGGTTCCGAGCAGTACTTC. This gives the protein CASSHMGSEQYF. The entire variable domain, with the rest obtained from reference TRBV11-2 and TRBJ2-7, is as follows: EAGVAQSPRYKIIEKRQSVAFWCNPISGHATLYWYQQILGQGPKLLIQFQNNGVVDDSQLPKDRFSAERLKGVDSTLKIQPAKLEDSAVYLCASSHMGSEQYFGPGTRLTVT.

The rearrangement links TRBV18 to TRBJ1-4; D is ambiguous. The CDR3 sequence is 17 residues long. Germline lookup yields CDR1 KGHSH and CDR2 LQKENI. Trimming left V 3 bases short and J 4 bases short, with 18 bases between. This chain's CDR3 is CASSPKRSKTINEKLFF. CDR3 bases: TGTGCCAGCTCACCTAAGAGATCAAAGACTATTAATGAAAAACTGTTTTTT.

The V call is TRBV27, the J call TRBJ2-7; 9 bases map to TRBD1. This CDR3 is 17 amino acids long. Germline-derived CDR1 and CDR2 are MNHEY and SMNVEV (reference sequence). Germline trimming cut 0 bases from V and 7 bases from J; bases unmatched to any gene: 13. The CDR3 is CASSLSLLEQGAEEQYF. CDR3 bases: TGTGCCAGCAGTTTATCACTCCTGGAACAGGGGGCAGAAGAGCAGTACTTC.

The chain couples TRBV13 to TRBJ2-1, with 12 bases lining up with TRBD1. The junction had 7 bases not matched to a gene; V was cut back by 3 bases and J by 4 bases. Germline V gene lookup returns CDR1 PRHDT and CDR2 FYEKMQ (reference sequence). The CDR3 has 17 residues. The CDR3 nucleotides are TGTGCCAGCAGCTTCAGGGGACAGGGGGCCGATTACAATGAGCAGTTCTTC. Encoded protein: CASSFRGQGADYNEQFF. Complete variable domain (other parts from reference TRBV13 and TRBJ2-1): AAGVIQSPRHLIKEKRETATLKCYPIPRHDTVYWYQQGPGQDPQFLISFYEKMQSDKGSIPDRFSAQQFSDYHSELNMSSLELGDSALYFCASSFRGQGADYNEQFFGPGTRLTVL.

The chain has TRBV4-1 and TRBJ1-2, with D uncertain. The V end was cut by 4 bases, the J end by 6 bases, with 12 bases between. The CDR3 covers 13 residues. Per the germline V gene, CDR1 is MGHRA and CDR2 is YSYEKL. In nucleotides, the CDR3 is TGCGCCAGCAGCCGCCGGAGTCTCGATGGCTACACCTTC. Translated: CASSRRSLDGYTF.

To note about this clone: The junction does not match germline at one end; this may be a read error. The gene calls are TRBV2 and TRBJ2-4; 7 nucleotides align to TRBD1. This CDR3 is 11 amino acids long. CDR1 SNHLY and CDR2 FYNNEI come from the germline V gene. The chain's CDR3 is CASNPSTTGSF. The CDR3 coding sequence is TGTGCCAGCAACCCATCGACGACAGGGTCTTTC. Filled out from reference TRBV2 and TRBJ2-4, the complete variable domain reads EPEVTQTPSHQVTQMGQEVILRCVPISNHLYFYWYRQILGQKVEFLVSFYNNEISEKSEIFDDQFSVERPDGSNFTLKIRSTKLEDSAMYFCASNPSTTGSFGAGTRLSVL.

V gene TRBV7-8 combines with J gene TRBJ2-1; a possible D gene is TRBD1 (5 bases). The CDR3 contains 15 residues. Germline loops: CDR1 SGHVS, CDR2 FQNEAQ. V was cut by 1 base and J by 9 bases, with 16 bases left in between. The CDR3 here is CASSLGGPGHPEQFF. Here the CDR3 DNA reads TGTGCCAGCAGCTTAGGGGGCCCCGGCCATCCTGAGCAGTTCTTC.

The rearrangement links TRBV30 to TRBJ1-3; D might be TRBD1 (5 bases). The CDR3 extends over 16 amino acids. Germline V gene lookup returns CDR1 GTSNPN and CDR2 SVGIG (reference sequence). V gave up 2 bases and J gave up 2 bases, with 16 bases separating them. CDR3 nucleotide sequence: TGTGCCTGGAGTAGCCACTGGGGGGAGACTGGAAACACCATATATTTT. This sequence encodes CAWSSHWGETGNTIYF.

This sequence joins TRBV19 and TRBJ1-1; D not resolved. V was cut by 5 bases and J by 1 base, with 8 bases left in between. CDR1 LNHDA and CDR2 SQIVND come from the germline V gene (reference sequence). The CDR3 is 13 residues long. CDR3 protein: CASSVQPNTEAFF. DNA of the CDR3: TGTGCCAGTAGTGTCCAACCGAACACTGAAGCTTTCTTT.

This clone was seen once. This chain links TRBV7-6 with TRBJ2-7; D remains unclear. Trimming left V 4 bases short and J 6 bases short, with 10 bases between. Germline V lookup: CDR1 SGHVS, CDR2 FNYEAQ. The CDR3 runs 12 residues. The CDR3 sequence is CASSSISSEQYF. The CDR3 DNA reads as TGTGCCAGCAGCTCCATCTCGTCCGAGCAGTACTTC.

V usage is TRBV2 and J usage is TRBJ2-7; D unclear. In germline, CDR1 is SNHLY, CDR2 FYNNEI. V was clipped by 1 base and J by 5 bases, with 6 bases between them. The CDR3 covers 12 residues. The CDR3, as DNA: TGTGCCAGCAGTGAAGAGTTAGACGAGCAGTACTTC. Translating gives CASSEELDEQYF. Supplemented by reference TRBV2 and TRBJ2-7, the full variable domain reads EPEVTQTPSHQVTQMGQEVILRCVPISNHLYFYWYRQILGQKVEFLVSFYNNEISEKSEIFDDQFSVERPDGSNFTLKIRSTKLEDSAMYFCASSEELDEQYFGPGTRLTVT.

V is TRBV11-2 and J is TRBJ2-2; TRBD2 matches 13 bases. The CDR3 contains 18 residues. Germline lookup yields CDR1 SGHAT and CDR2 FQNNGV. V was clipped by 4 bases and J by 3 bases; unmatched bases: 8. The CDR3 DNA is TGTGCCAGCAGCTCGGGACTAGCGGGATGGTTTGACACCGGGGAGCTGTTTTTT. This gives the protein CASSSGLAGWFDTGELFF.

A word on this clone: A far larger clone is only one base removed, so a read error is likely. V usage is TRBV11-1 and J usage is TRBJ2-7; D may be TRBD1 or TRBD2 (5 bases each). The length of the CDR3 is 12 residues. Germline V gene data show CDR1 as SGHAT and CDR2 as FQDESV (reference sequence). CDR3 nucleotides: TGTGCCAATGAGGGGATCGATTCACCCCTCCACTTC. Amino acids: CANEGIDSPLHF.

V and J are TRBV6-6 and TRBJ1-2; D uncertain. Germline V gene data show CDR1 as MNHNY and CDR2 as SVGAGI (reference sequence). Trimming cost V 2 bases and J 5 bases, with 6 bases left between them. This CDR3 comprises 12 residues. In DNA form, the CDR3 reads TGTGCCAGCAGTTACACCAGTTATGGCTACACCTTC. It is translated as CASSYTSYGYTF.

J is TRBJ2-1 and V is TRBV9; 8 positions agree with TRBD2. The germline V gene encodes CDR1 SGDLS and CDR2 YYNGEE. Germline trimming cut 0 bases from V and 8 bases from J; bases unmatched to any gene: 13. This CDR3 comprises 17 residues. The CDR3 protein is CASSVVEGPGGMDEQFF. Written as DNA, the CDR3 is TGTGCCAGCAGCGTAGTGGAGGGTCCGGGAGGGATGGATGAGCAGTTCTTC.